A single sample gave rise to the 12 T cell receptor beta chains below, sequenced in a study of T cell repertoires in cytomegalovirus infection. MiXCR, applied by TCRdb to the reads, yields one record per CDR3 protein. The data hold 150,000 to 200,000 distinct CDR3 sequences, with 13% to 15% observed a single time. Sequenced input: PBMCs. The receptor source for this set is a human donor in good health (CMV status not recorded). Some clones in this sample may be carry-over from other donors' samples.

This clonotype was counted between two and nine times. The chain is built from TRBV7-3 and TRBJ1-1; a possible D gene is TRBD1 (5 bases). CDR3 length equals 14 residues. V lost 5 bases, J lost 3 bases, and 13 bases lay in between. Per the germline V gene, CDR1 is SGHTA and CDR2 is FQGTGA. The CDR3 reads CASSISGTDTEAFF. As DNA, the CDR3 is TGTGCCAGCAGCATCTCCGGGACGGACACTGAAGCTTTCTTT.

This clonotype was found a few times. The rearrangement links TRBV5-6 to TRBJ2-1, with no clear D. CDR1 and CDR2 (germline): SGHDT, YYEEEE. This CDR3 spans 12 amino acids. The V end was cut by 4 bases, the J end by 8 bases, with 10 bases between. The CDR3 DNA is TGTGCCAGCAGCAGCAACTGGGATGAGCAGTTCTTC. Translation: CASSSNWDEQFF.

This clonotype was found a few times. In DNA, the CDR3 is TGCGCCAGCAGCCAATCTGGGGGGGGACCGAACACCGGGGAGCTGTTTTTT. Its translation is CASSQSGGGPNTGELFF. This chain joins TRBV4-3 and TRBJ2-2; 7 bases fit TRBD2. V shed 2 bases and J 0 bases; nucleotides not matched to a gene: 6. CDR1 and CDR2 from the germline V gene are LGHNA and YSLEER. This CDR3 region has 17 residues.

This clonotype was counted ten times or more. The V and J genes are TRBV6-2 or TRBV6-3 and TRBJ1-5; D is unclear. The germline V and J ends were trimmed by 3 bases and 0 bases, with 12 bases remaining between them. Germline-derived CDR1 and CDR2 are MNHEY and SVGEGT. CDR3 length equals 16 residues. In DNA, the CDR3 is TGTGCCAGCAGTTATAAGGGCAGCTATAGCAATCAGCCCCAGCATTTT. Translation: CASSYKGSYSNQPQHF.

V and J are TRBV28 and TRBJ1-5; tentative D call: TRBD1 (5 bases). CDR1 is MDHEN and CDR2 is SYDVKM in the germline V gene. Trimming pared 4 bases from V and 5 bases from J, leaving 12 bases between. The CDR3 consists of 14 residues. The CDR3 reads CASSYAGGYQPQHF. In DNA, the CDR3 is TGTGCCAGCAGTTACGCGGGGGGATATCAGCCCCAGCATTTT.

This clonotype has more than one count but fewer than ten. The chain couples TRBV14 to TRBJ2-7, with 9 bases that match TRBD1. The CDR3 is made up of 13 amino acids. J lost 5 bases, V lost 9 bases, and 8 bases had no gene match. CDR1 is SGHDN and CDR2 is FVKESK in the germline V gene. The CDR3 DNA follows: TGTGCCAGTCGAGGACAGGGGAGGCACGAGCAGTACTTC. Translated: CASRGQGRHEQYF.

This clonotype was detected only a few times. The CDR3 bases are TGTGCCAGCAAGCACAGGGCCCCTGGCTACACCTTC. It encodes CASKHRAPGYTF. The V and J genes are TRBV28 and TRBJ1-2; a weak D match, TRBD1 (6 bases). Germline values: CDR1 MDHEN, CDR2 SYDVKM. V shed 7 bases and J shed 7 bases, with 13 bases lying between them. This CDR3 contains 12 residues.

The J gene is TRBJ1-2, the V gene TRBV5-4; 8 positions match TRBD1. Germline lookup yields CDR1 SGHNT and CDR2 YYREEE (reference sequence). The junction had 12 bases not matched to a gene; V was cut back by 4 bases and J by 4 bases. The CDR3 runs 16 residues. This CDR3 reads CASSSVMRQGFYGYTF. The CDR3 DNA is TGTGCCAGCAGCAGTGTTATGCGACAGGGGTTCTATGGCTACACCTTC.

Here the CDR3 DNA reads TGTGCCAGCAGTTTGGGTCAGCCGAGGACTGAAGCTTTCTTT. Translating gives CASSLGQPRTEAFF. The chain has TRBV12-3 or TRBV12-4 and TRBJ1-1; D gene ambiguous. V lost 3 bases, J lost 5 bases, and 13 bases lay in between. CDR3 length: 14 amino acids.

This clonotype was detected a few times. V usage is TRBV29-1 and J usage is TRBJ2-7; TRBD1 matches 11 bases. The V gene's germline CDR1 is SQVTM and CDR2 ANQGSEA. V trimming: 7 bases; J trimming: 4 bases; junction bases outside the gene matches: 6. This CDR3 has 13 amino acids. CDR3 coding DNA: TGCAGCGCCTTGGGACAGGGGGGATACGAGCAGTACTTC. It yields the protein CSALGQGGYEQYF.

This clonotype occurred a few times. In DNA form, the CDR3 reads TGTGCCAGCAGTTACTCTGGGAGGCTCTTCTACGAGCAGTACTTC. It is translated as CASSYSGRLFYEQYF. The chain uses TRBV6-2 or TRBV6-3 and TRBJ2-7; TRBD2 is a possible D gene (6 bases). V lost 0 bases and J 3 bases, leaving 12 bases between the germline ends. The CDR3 sequence is 15 residues long. CDR1 MNHEY and CDR2 SVGEGT come from the germline V gene.

This clonotype came up a few times. The chain combines TRBV29-1 with TRBJ1-2; tentatively, D is TRBD1 (5 bases). The CDR3 loop spans 13 amino acids. Per the germline V gene, CDR1 is SQVTM and CDR2 is ANQGSEA. Trimming took 6 bases from V and 3 from J, leaving 14 bases between them. Written as DNA, the CDR3 is TGCAGCGTCCCAGGGATCTCCCACTATGGCTACACCTTC. It yields the protein CSVPGISHYGYTF.